Described below is a single T cell receptor (beta chain) sequence and its context. There are 16 residues in the CDR3. V was cut by 0 bases and J by 3 bases, with 12 bases left in between. Germline loops: CDR1 MGHRA, CDR2 YSYEKL. Those enrolled in Seattle joined during active infection and were followed longitudinally afterward. The data derive from a study of blood T cell repertoires in COVID-19. Overall study context: There were acute and convalescent COVID-19 samples, and they came from the United States, Italy and Spain.

Per the original methods: Counts of nucleated cells, estimated from reference gene primer amplification, were obtained. Assay: immunoSEQ multiplex PCR; the TCRdb copy retains only in-frame clones and omits some. The DNA was the basis for D and trimming; V, J and clone size are from that table. In the table there are some 120,000 clones, around 81% of which are singletons. Source material: peripheral blood. The origin of this receptor is a man in his thirties or forties with COVID-19, enrolled during active disease. The rearrangement uses TRBV4-1 and TRBJ1-3; the D gene is possibly TRBD1 (5 bases). The CDR3 nucleotides read TGCGCCAGCAGCCAAGAGGGGGGGGTAGGTGGAAACACCATATATTTT. Its protein product is CASSQEGGVGGNTIYF.